The 23 T cell receptor beta chains in this list originate from one sample, sequenced in a study of blood T cells in healthy people across ages. The second PCR ran roughly 6 to 11 cycles with a sample-barcoded 5' primer and J-beta primers. MiXCR, run by TCRdb on the 5' RACE reads, gives a single entry per CDR3 protein. The sample has roughly 860,000 distinct CDR3 sequences, about 59% seen once. Source material: blood. The receptor set was obtained from a man under 40 in good health.

This clonotype was seen a handful of times. The chain employs TRBV29-1 and TRBJ1-2, with D uncertain. CDR3 size: 12 residues. Germline CDR1 reads SQVTM; CDR2 reads ANQGSEA. Between the trimmed V and J ends, which lost 7 bases and 3 bases, there was a span of 12 bases. CDR3 bases: TGCAGCGCTTATAGGGTTCACTATGGCTACACCTTC. Translation: CSAYRVHYGYTF.

The chain is built from TRBV5-1 and TRBJ2-5; D possibly corresponds to TRBD2 (5 bases). The J call could be wrong; TRBJ2-7 is a better fit for the DNA end. The CDR3 has 15 amino acids. In germline, CDR1 is SGHRS, CDR2 YFSETQ. The CDR3 spells CASRSALGPEGEQYF. The CDR3 DNA follows: TGCGCCAGCAGGTCCGCCCTGGGCCCCGAGGGCGAGCAGTACTTC.

The chain joins TRBV29-1 to TRBJ2-5; TRBD2 matches at 8 bases. The ends lost 6 bases at V and 1 base at J; junction bases unmatched: 10. The CDR3 runs to 15 residues. Germline V lookup: CDR1 SQVTM, CDR2 ANQGSEA. The DNA of the CDR3 is TGCAGCGTAGAAATAGCGGGGCTCTCCCAAGAGACCCAGTACTTC. This gives the protein CSVEIAGLSQETQYF.

The table lists this clonotype with a few counts. The J gene is TRBJ2-4, the V gene TRBV4-3; TRBD1 matches 11 bases. Per the germline V gene, CDR1 is LGHNA and CDR2 is YSLEER. V was pared by 4 bases and J by 0 bases, with 11 bases of the junction left unmatched. CDR3 length: 19 residues. This chain's CDR3 is CASSPERTGGSIAKNIQYF. CDR3 coding DNA: TGCGCCAGCAGCCCCGAACGGACAGGGGGCTCCATAGCCAAAAACATTCAGTACTTC.

This sequence joins TRBV2 and TRBJ2-1, with TRBD2 matching 12 bases. Per the germline V gene, CDR1 is SNHLY and CDR2 is FYNNEI. V was pared by 3 bases and J by 2 bases, with 2 bases of the junction left unmatched. The CDR3 is 16 amino acids. The CDR3 loop is CASSEASGGAYNEQFF. The CDR3 region has the DNA TGTGCCAGCAGTGAGGCTAGCGGGGGGGCCTACAATGAGCAGTTCTTC.

J is TRBJ1-2 and V is TRBV12-3 or TRBV12-4, with D possibly TRBD1 on 5 matching bases. This CDR3 has 14 residues. Between the trimmed V and J ends, which lost 6 bases and 2 bases, there was a span of 13 bases. The CDR3 DNA sequence: TGTGCCAGCAGCCCGGCGGAGGGGAACTATGGCTACACCTTC. This translates into CASSPAEGNYGYTF.

The chain has TRBV24-1 and TRBJ2-1; a weak D match, TRBD2 (5 bases). V was clipped by 3 bases and J by 7 bases, with 21 bases between them. This CDR3 has 17 amino acids. CDR1 is KGHDR, CDR2 SFDVKD, per germline. The CDR3 loop is CATSDTDGIPSTNEQFF. CDR3 coding DNA: TGTGCCACCAGTGATACTGACGGGATCCCCTCCACGAATGAGCAGTTCTTC.

Worth noting for this clonotype: An end of the junction does not agree with germline; a read error may underlie this. Here the CDR3 DNA reads TGTGCCAGCAATTTAGGACCGAACACTGAAGCTTTCTTT. Protein sequence: CASNLGPNTEAFF. The rearrangement links TRBV27 to TRBJ1-1; D gene uncertain. The CDR3 length is 13 residues. Looked up from germline, CDR1 is MNHEY and CDR2 is SMNVEV (reference sequence).

This clonotype appeared once. The chain combines TRBV7-2 with TRBJ2-2, with D unclear. V shed 3 bases and J shed 1 base, with 9 bases lying between them. The CDR3 totals 15 residues. The germline CDR1 and CDR2 sequences are SGHTA and FQGNSA. The CDR3 loop reads CASSFAGVNTGELFF. The CDR3 DNA is TGTGCCAGCAGCTTCGCAGGAGTGAACACCGGGGAGCTGTTTTTT.

Notes on this clonotype: This may stem from a read error, because a much larger clone lies one nucleotide away. This sequence joins TRBV2 and TRBJ2-1, with a possible D match to TRBD2 (6 bases). V lost 4 bases to trimming and J lost 6 bases, with 19 bases between them. This CDR3 spans 16 amino acids. Germline CDR1 reads SNHLY; CDR2 reads FYNNEI. CDR3 nucleotides: TGTGCCAGCAGTGGAACTAGCTCTAAACCCTGCAATGAGCAGTTCTTC. This codes for CASSGTSSKPCNEQFF.

The rearrangement joins TRBV5-1 to TRBJ2-1; 7 nucleotides line up with TRBD1. The CDR3 spans 17 residues. Losses at the gene ends were 4 bases for V and 3 bases for J; bases not matched to a gene: 13. In germline, CDR1 is SGHRS, CDR2 YFSETQ. In DNA, the CDR3 is TGCGCCAGCAGCCCAAGTACCGGGACAGCCATCTACAATGAGCAGTTCTTC. This gives the protein CASSPSTGTAIYNEQFF.

This clonotype has a handful of counts. The chain recombines TRBV7-9 with TRBJ2-4; possible D gene TRBD1, 6 bases. This CDR3 contains 14 residues. V lost 5 bases and J 5 bases, leaving 13 bases between the germline ends. Germline CDR1 SEHNR, CDR2 FQNEAQ (reference sequence). The CDR3 spells CASSVGAVENIQYF. The CDR3 bases are TGTGCCAGCAGCGTGGGGGCGGTTGAAAACATTCAGTACTTC.

This clonotype occurred a few times. In DNA form, the CDR3 reads TGTGCCACCAGCCTTGGGGGACAGGGGTCCAATGAGCAGTACTTC. Its translation is CATSLGGQGSNEQYF. The chain is built from TRBV15 and TRBJ2-7, with TRBD1 identical over 10 bases. From germline, CDR1 is LNHNV and CDR2 YYDKDF (reference sequence). This CDR3 has 15 residues. Unmatched junction bases numbered 11, after V lost 5 bases and J lost 7 bases.

This chain joins TRBV6-4 and TRBJ2-6; D tentatively reads TRBD1 or TRBD2 (5 bases each). This CDR3 spans 18 amino acids. The V gene lost 0 bases and the J gene lost 0 bases, with 12 bases spanning the gap. Germline V gene lookup returns CDR1 MRHNA and CDR2 SNTAGT. The CDR3 is CASSDSRGPGSGANVLTF. The CDR3 nucleotides read TGTGCCAGCAGTGACTCGAGGGGCCCTGGCTCTGGGGCCAACGTCCTGACTTTC.

V is TRBV4-3 and J is TRBJ1-2, with D perhaps TRBD1 (5 bases). The CDR3 loop spans 14 amino acids. V lost 4 bases, J lost 7 bases, and 16 bases lay in between. Germline V lookup: CDR1 LGHNA, CDR2 YSLEER. CDR3 loop: CASSRTRVAGGYTF. As DNA, the CDR3 is TGCGCCAGCAGCCGTACCAGGGTAGCAGGTGGCTACACCTTC.

The chain joins TRBV6-6 to TRBJ2-1, with 8 bases aligning to TRBD1. With V trimmed by 5 bases and J by 4 bases, 7 bases remained unmatched. Germline V lookup: CDR1 MNHNY, CDR2 SVGAGI (reference sequence). The CDR3 is made up of 15 amino acids. The chain's CDR3 is CASSQGTGYYNEQFF. The DNA for the CDR3 is TGTGCCAGCAGTCAAGGGACAGGATATTACAATGAGCAGTTCTTC.

The table lists this clonotype with a few counts. This chain joins TRBV15 and TRBJ2-5, with D possibly matching TRBD1 (5 bases). V lost 3 bases and J 5 bases, leaving 10 bases between the germline ends. This CDR3 has 13 residues. The germline V gene has CDR1 LNHNV and CDR2 YYDKDF (reference sequence). In DNA, the CDR3 is TGTGCCACCAGCAGGGAATACAGGGAGACCCAGTACTTC. It specifies CATSREYRETQYF.

This clonotype was observed a single time. The V call is TRBV7-6, the J call TRBJ2-7, with TRBD1 as a possible D gene (6 bases). Germline V lookup: CDR1 SGHVS, CDR2 FNYEAQ. The CDR3 loop spans 15 amino acids. V gave up 5 bases and J gave up 0 bases, with 14 bases separating them. CDR3 region: CASSLGDTSSYEQYF. CDR3 sequence (DNA): TGTGCCAGCAGCCTGGGGGACACGAGCTCCTACGAGCAGTACTTC. The entire variable domain, with the rest obtained from reference TRBV7-6 and TRBJ2-7, is as follows: GAGVSQSPRYKVTKRGQDVALRCDPISGHVSLYWYRQALGQGPEFLTYFNYEAQQDKSGLPNDRFSAERPEGSISTLTIQRTEQRDSAMYRCASSLGDTSSYEQYFGPGTRLTVT.

This chain links TRBV4-2 with TRBJ2-1, with 10 bases identical to TRBD2. The CDR3 is 15 amino acids. V lost 5 bases, J lost 4 bases, and 5 bases stayed unmatched. Germline V gives CDR1 LGHNA, CDR2 YNFKEQ. CDR3: CASSFRAGGYNEQFF. In DNA form, the CDR3 reads TGTGCCAGCAGCTTTCGAGCGGGGGGGTACAATGAGCAGTTCTTC.

This clonotype was detected a few times. The J gene is TRBJ2-5, the V gene TRBV27; TRBD2 matches 7 bases. The CDR3 contains 15 residues. The V gene's germline CDR1 is MNHEY and CDR2 SMNVEV (reference sequence). Trimming at V came to 2 bases and at J to 2 bases, leaving 5 bases not matched to a gene. The CDR3 nucleotides read TGTGCCAGCAGTTTAGGCGGGGGACCTCAAGAGACCCAGTACTTC. Its protein product is CASSLGGGPQETQYF.

The sample holds a few counts of this clonotype. The V call is TRBV20-1, the J call TRBJ2-7; D may correspond to TRBD1 or TRBD2 (5 bases each). V was trimmed by 6 bases and J by 6 bases, leaving 18 bases between them. This CDR3 comprises 13 residues. The germline CDR1 and CDR2 sequences are DFQATT and SNEGSKA (reference sequence). CDR3 bases: TGCAGTGCGCCGGGACCCATAATTCCCGAGCAGTACTTC. Translation: CSAPGPIIPEQYF.

The V and J genes are TRBV12-3 or TRBV12-4 and TRBJ2-1, with 8 nucleotides matching TRBD2. With V trimmed by 9 bases and J by 4 bases, 8 bases remained unmatched. The CDR3 loop spans 14 amino acids. In DNA, the CDR3 is TGTGCCAGTCTCCGCGGGGGGCCGTACAATGAGCAGTTCTTC. Translation gives CASLRGGPYNEQFF.

The CDR3 spells CASAHTDTQYF. The CDR3 coding sequence is TGTGCCAGCGCCCACACAGATACGCAGTATTTT. This chain connects TRBV12-3 or TRBV12-4 to TRBJ2-3; D is ambiguous. Trimming left V 8 bases short and J 2 bases short, with 5 bases between. The CDR3 runs to 11 residues.